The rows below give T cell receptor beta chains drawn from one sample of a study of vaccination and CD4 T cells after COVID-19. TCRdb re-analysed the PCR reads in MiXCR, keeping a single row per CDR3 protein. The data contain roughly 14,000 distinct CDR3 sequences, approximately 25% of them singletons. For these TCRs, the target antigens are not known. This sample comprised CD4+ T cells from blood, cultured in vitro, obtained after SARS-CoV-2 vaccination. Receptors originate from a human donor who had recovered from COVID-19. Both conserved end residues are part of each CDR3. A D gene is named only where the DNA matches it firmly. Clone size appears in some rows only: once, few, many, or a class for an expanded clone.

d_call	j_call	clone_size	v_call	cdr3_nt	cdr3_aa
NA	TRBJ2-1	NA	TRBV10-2	TGCGCCAGCAGTGAGTCGACGGGGGATGAGCAGTTCTTC	CASSESTGDEQFF
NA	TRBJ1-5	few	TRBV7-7	TGTGCCAGCCCCATGAACGAATCGAGTCAGCCCCAGCATTTT	CASPMNESSQPQHF
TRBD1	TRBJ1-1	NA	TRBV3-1	TGTGCCAGCAGCCGCCAAAACAGGGGGCGGACTGAAGCTTTCTTT	CASSRQNRGRTEAFF
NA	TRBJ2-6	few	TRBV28	TGTGCCAGCAGTTTATTAGCCACGGACCCGCAACACTCTGGGGCCAACGTCCTGACTTTC	CASSLLATDPQHSGANVLTF
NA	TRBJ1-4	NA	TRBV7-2	TGTGCCAGCAGATGGGCAACTAATGAAAAACTGTTTTTT	CASRWATNEKLFF
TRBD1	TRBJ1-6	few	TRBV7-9	TGTGCCAGCAGCCCCCCGGACAGGGCTAATTCACCCCTCCACTTT	CASSPPDRANSPLHF
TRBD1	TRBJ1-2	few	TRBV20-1	TGCAGTGCTAGAGCCCCGACAGGACAGGGAACGTTGGGCTACACCTTC	CSARAPTGQGTLGYTF
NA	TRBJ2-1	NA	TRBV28	TGTGCCAGCAGTTTGTCGGGAGTGGGACGGGGTTCCTACAATGAGCAGTTCTTC	CASSLSGVGRGSYNEQFF
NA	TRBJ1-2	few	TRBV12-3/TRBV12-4	TGTGCCAGCAGTTCGAGGACCCGAAGAGCTAACTATGGCTACACCTTC	CASSSRTRRANYGYTF
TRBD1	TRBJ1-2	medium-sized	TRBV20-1	TGCAGTGCAATGATGATCGCCGACAGGGCACGAATTAACTATGGCTACACCTTC	CSAMMIADRARINYGYTF
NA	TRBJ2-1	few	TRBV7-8	TGTGCCAGCAGCTTAGCCGGTGGTGATTACAATGAGCAGTTCTTC	CASSLAGGDYNEQFF
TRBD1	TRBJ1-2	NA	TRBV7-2	TGTGCCAGCAGCTTAGAGGACAGGGGGCGGGATGGCTACACCTTC	CASSLEDRGRDGYTF
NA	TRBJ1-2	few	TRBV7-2	TGTGCCAGCAGCTTAGGTCACAATAACTATGGCTACACCTTC	CASSLGHNNYGYTF
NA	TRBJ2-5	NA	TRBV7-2	TGTGCCAGCACCCGGACGTCTCAAGAGACCCAGTACTTC	CASTRTSQETQYF
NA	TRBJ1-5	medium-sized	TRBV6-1	TGTGCCAGCAGTGAAACCTACCGCGATCAGCCCCAGCATTTT	CASSETYRDQPQHF
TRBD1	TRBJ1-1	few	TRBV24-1	TGTGCCACCAGTGACCCAGGGGGGGCGAACACTGAAGCTTTCTTT	CATSDPGGANTEAFF